This TCR beta chain stems from a study of control samples from healthy donors and cancer patients. This clone was detected only once. The germline V gene encodes CDR1 SEHNR and CDR2 FQNEAQ (reference sequence). V lost 3 bases, J lost 2 bases, and 2 bases stayed unmatched. The CDR3 length is 14 residues. Assay: immunoSEQ multiplex PCR; the TCRdb copy retains only in-frame clones and omits some. Of about 26,000 clones in the sample, 82% were seen once. The rearrangement links TRBV7-9 to TRBJ2-5, with 8 bases aligning to TRBD1. Sequencing was carried out using PBMCs. The source of this sequence is a man aged 55 to 70 with colorectal cancer. The CDR3 DNA is TGTGCCAGCAGCTTGACAGGGGCGCAAGAGACCCAGTACTTC. This translates into CASSLTGAQETQYF.